The sample holds a few counts of the clone carrying this TCR beta chain. The sample carries other DNA sequences with the same CDR3. PCR employed 60 Vbeta and 13 Jbeta primers. Some clones are missing from TCRdb's copy, which holds only in-frame ones; the method was immunoSEQ multiplex PCR. The sample carries more than 100,000 clones, roughly 66% recorded once. This sample was taken from a study of cytomegalovirus exposure and HLA in healthy donors. The J segment lost 0 bases and the V segment lost 4 bases, leaving 5 bases of the junction unmatched. The germline gives CDR1 SGHNT, CDR2 YYREEE (reference sequence). This CDR3 comprises 15 residues.

The V and J genes are TRBV5-4 and TRBJ2-3; 7 bases fit TRBD1. The sample taken for sequencing was PBMCs. The origin of this receptor is a woman in her fifties or sixties in good health and CMV-seronegative. CDR3 bases: TGTGCCAGCAGCCCACGGACAGGAAGCACAGATACGCAGTATTTT. This codes for CASSPRTGSTDTQYF.